This T cell receptor beta chain was obtained from a study of shared clonotypes between healthy human individuals. Study-level findings and limits: Depth was large, yet rarefaction showed that sorted-subset sequencing was incomplete.

Assay used: immunoSEQ multiplex PCR; TCRdb lists only in-frame clones, some missing. The sample holds fewer than 2.5 million clones, 93% seen once. The J segment lost 7 bases and the V segment lost 5 bases, leaving 10 bases of the junction unmatched. This CDR3 contains 14 residues. The germline gives CDR1 SEHNR, CDR2 FQNEAQ (reference sequence). Remarks on this clone: Its target is unknown.

The sequenced material came from naive CD4+ T cells from PBMCs. Subset described: CD45RA+ positively selected. This TCR derives from a young man in good health. Some clones in this sample may be carry-over from other donors' samples. This chain uses TRBV7-9 with TRBJ1-2, with TRBD1 identical over 7 bases. The CDR3 nucleotides read TGTGCCAGCAGCAAATCGGTACAGGGGATTGGCTACACCTTC. Residues: CASSKSVQGIGYTF.